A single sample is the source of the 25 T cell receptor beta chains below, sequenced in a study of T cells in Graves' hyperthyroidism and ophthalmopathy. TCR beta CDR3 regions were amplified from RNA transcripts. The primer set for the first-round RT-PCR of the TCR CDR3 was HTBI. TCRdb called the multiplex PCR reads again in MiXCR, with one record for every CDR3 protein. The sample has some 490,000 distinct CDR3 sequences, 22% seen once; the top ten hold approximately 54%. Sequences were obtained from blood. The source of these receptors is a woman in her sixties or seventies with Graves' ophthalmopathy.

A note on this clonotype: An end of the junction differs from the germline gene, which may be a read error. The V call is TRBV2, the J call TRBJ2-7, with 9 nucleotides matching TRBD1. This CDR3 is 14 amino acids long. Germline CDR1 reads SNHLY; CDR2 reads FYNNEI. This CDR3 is CATRDRDRDYGQYF. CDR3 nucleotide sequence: TGTGCCACCCGAGACCGGGACAGGGACTACGGGCAGTACTTC.

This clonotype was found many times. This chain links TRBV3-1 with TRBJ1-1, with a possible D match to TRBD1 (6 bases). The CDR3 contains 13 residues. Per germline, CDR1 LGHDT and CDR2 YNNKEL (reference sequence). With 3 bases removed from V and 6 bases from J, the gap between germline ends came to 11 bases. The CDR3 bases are TGTGCCAGCAGCCAGTTACAGGGTTCTGAAGCTTTCTTT. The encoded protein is CASSQLQGSEAFF.

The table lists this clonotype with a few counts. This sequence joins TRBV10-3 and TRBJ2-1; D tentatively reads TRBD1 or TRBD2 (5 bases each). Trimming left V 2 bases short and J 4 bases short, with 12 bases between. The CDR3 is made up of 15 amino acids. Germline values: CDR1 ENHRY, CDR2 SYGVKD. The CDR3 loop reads CAISEGEGSYNEQFF. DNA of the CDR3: TGTGCCATCAGTGAGGGAGAGGGGTCGTACAATGAGCAGTTCTTC.

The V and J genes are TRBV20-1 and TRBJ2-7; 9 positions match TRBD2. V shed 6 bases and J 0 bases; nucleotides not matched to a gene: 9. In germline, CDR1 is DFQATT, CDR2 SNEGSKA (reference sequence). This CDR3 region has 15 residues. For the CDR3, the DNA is TGCAGTGCCCCCGGGCTAGCGGGGACCTCCTACGAGCAGTACTTC. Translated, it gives CSAPGLAGTSYEQYF.

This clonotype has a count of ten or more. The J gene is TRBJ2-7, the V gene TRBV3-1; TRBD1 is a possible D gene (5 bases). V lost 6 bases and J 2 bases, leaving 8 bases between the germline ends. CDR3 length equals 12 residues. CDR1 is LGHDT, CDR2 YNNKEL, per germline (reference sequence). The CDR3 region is CASSQQAYEQYF. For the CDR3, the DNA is TGTGCCAGCAGTCAACAGGCCTACGAGCAGTACTTC.

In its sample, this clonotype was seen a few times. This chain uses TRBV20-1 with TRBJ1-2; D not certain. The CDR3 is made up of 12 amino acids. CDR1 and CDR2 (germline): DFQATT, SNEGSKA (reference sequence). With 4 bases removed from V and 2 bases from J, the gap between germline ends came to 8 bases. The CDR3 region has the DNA TGCAGTGCTACCGGGAAGAACTATGGCTACACCTTC. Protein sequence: CSATGKNYGYTF.

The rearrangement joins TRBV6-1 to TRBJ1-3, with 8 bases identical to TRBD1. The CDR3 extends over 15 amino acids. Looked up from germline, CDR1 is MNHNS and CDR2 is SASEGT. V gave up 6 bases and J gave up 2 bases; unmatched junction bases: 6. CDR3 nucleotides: TGTGCCAGCAGGGCCCCGGACAGGGCTGGAAACACCATATATTTT. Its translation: CASRAPDRAGNTIYF.

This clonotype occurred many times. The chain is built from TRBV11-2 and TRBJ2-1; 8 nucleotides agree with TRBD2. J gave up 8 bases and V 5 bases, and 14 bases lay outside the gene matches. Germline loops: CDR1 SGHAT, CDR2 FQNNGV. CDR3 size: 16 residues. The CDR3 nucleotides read TGTGCCAGCAGCCCAACTAGCGGTAAATCCTTAGATGAGCAGTTCTTC. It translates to CASSPTSGKSLDEQFF.

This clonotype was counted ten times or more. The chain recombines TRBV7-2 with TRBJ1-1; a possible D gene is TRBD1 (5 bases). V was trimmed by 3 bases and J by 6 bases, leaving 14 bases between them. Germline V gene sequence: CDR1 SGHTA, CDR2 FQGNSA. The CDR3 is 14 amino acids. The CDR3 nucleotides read TGTGCCAGCAGCTTGGGGACTGTGATACCTGAAGCTTTCTTT. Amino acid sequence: CASSLGTVIPEAFF.

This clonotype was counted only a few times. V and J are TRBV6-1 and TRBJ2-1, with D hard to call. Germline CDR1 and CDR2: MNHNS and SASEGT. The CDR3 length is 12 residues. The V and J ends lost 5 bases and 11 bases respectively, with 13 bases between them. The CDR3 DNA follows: TGTGCCAGCAGTCCTGGGTCCCGGAAGCAGTTCTTC. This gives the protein CASSPGSRKQFF.

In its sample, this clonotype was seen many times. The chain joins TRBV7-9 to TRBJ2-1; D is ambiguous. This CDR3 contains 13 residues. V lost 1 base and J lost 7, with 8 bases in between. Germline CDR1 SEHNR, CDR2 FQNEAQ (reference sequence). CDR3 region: CASSLVRVNEQFF. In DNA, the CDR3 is TGTGCCAGCAGCTTAGTAAGGGTAAATGAGCAGTTCTTC.

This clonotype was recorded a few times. The CDR3 here is CASSPEVGTQYF. In DNA form, the CDR3 reads TGTGCCAGCAGCCCCGAGGTGGGGACCCAGTACTTC. The chain carries TRBV7-2 and TRBJ2-5; D is unclear. This CDR3 region has 12 residues. Per germline, CDR1 SGHTA and CDR2 FQGNSA. Trimming removed 5 bases at V and 7 bases at J, with 11 bases between.

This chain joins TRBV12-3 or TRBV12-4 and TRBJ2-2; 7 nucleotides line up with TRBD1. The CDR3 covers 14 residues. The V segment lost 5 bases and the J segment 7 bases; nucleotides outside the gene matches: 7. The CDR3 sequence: CASSRGTDNGELFF. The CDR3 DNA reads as TGTGCCAGCAGTCGAGGGACAGATAACGGGGAGCTGTTTTTT.

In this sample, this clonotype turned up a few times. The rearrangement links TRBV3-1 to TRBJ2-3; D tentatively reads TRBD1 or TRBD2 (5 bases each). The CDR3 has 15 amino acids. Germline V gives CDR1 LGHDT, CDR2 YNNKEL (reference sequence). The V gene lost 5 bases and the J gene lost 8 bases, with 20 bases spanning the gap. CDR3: CASSFVGARDGTQYF. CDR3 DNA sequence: TGTGCCAGCAGCTTCGTTGGGGCGAGGGATGGTACGCAGTATTTT.

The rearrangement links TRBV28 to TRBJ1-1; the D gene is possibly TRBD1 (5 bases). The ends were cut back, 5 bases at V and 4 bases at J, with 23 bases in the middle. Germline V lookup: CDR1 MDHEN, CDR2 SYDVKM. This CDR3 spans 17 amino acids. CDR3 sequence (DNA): TGTGCCAGCAGTATATATAACCATTCGACAGCTTGCACTGAAGCTTTCTTT. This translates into CASSIYNHSTACTEAFF.

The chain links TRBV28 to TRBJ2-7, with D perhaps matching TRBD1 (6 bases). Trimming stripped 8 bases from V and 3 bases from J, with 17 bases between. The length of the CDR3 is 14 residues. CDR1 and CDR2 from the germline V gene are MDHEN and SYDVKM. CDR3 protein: CASSLRDKGYEQYF. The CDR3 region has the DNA TGTGCCAGCTCCCTCCGGGACAAGGGCTACGAGCAGTACTTC.

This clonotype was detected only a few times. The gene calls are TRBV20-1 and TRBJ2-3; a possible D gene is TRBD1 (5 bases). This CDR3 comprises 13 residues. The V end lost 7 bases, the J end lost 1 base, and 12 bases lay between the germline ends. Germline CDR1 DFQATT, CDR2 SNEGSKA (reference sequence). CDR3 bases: TGCAGTGTTACCCAGGGCGGCACAGATACGCAGTATTTT. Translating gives CSVTQGGTDTQYF.

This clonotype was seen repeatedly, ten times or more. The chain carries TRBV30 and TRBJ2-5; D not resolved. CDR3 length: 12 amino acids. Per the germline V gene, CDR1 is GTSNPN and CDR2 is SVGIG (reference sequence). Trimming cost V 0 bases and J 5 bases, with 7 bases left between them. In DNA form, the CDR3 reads TGTGCCTGGAGTGTACGGCGTGAGACCCAGTACTTC. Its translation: CAWSVRRETQYF. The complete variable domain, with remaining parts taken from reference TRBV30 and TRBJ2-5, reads SQTIHQWPATLVQPVGSPLSLECTVEGTSNPNLYWYRQAAGRGLQLLFYSVGIGQISSEVPQNLSASRPQDRQFILSSKKLLLSDSGFYLCAWSVRRETQYFGPGTRLLVL.

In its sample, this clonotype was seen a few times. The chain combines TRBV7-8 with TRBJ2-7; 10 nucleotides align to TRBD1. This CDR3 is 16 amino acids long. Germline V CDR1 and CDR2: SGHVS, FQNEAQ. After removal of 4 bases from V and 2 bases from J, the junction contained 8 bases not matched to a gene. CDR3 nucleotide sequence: TGTGCCAGCAGCTCCAGCCCGGACAGGGGGGCCTACGAGCAGTACTTC. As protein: CASSSSPDRGAYEQYF. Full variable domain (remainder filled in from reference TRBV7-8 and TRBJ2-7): GAGVSQSPRYKVAKRGQDVALRCDPISGHVSLFWYQQALGQGPEFLTYFQNEAQLDKSGLPSDRFFAERPEGSVSTLKIQRTQQEDSAVYLCASSSSPDRGAYEQYFGPGTRLTVT.

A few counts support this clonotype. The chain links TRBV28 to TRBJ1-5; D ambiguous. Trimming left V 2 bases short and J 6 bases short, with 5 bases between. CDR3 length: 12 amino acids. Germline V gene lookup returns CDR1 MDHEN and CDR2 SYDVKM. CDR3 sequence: CASSLKSQPQHF. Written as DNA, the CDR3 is TGTGCCAGCAGTTTAAAATCTCAGCCCCAGCATTTT.

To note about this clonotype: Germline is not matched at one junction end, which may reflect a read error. CDR3 sequence reads: CNASQLAGQNEQYF. The CDR3 coding sequence is TGCAATGCTAGTCAACTAGCGGGTCAGAACGAGCAGTACTTC. V and J are TRBV20-1 and TRBJ2-7; the match to TRBD2 covers 9 bases. This CDR3 comprises 14 residues. Germline loops: CDR1 DFQATT, CDR2 SNEGSKA (reference sequence).

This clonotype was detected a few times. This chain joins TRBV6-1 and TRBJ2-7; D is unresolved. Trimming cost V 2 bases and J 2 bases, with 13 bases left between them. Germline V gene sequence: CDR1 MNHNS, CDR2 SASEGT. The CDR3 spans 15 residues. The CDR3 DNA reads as TGTGCCAGCAGTGAAACTTTAGGACCCCCCTACGAGCAGTACTTC. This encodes CASSETLGPPYEQYF.

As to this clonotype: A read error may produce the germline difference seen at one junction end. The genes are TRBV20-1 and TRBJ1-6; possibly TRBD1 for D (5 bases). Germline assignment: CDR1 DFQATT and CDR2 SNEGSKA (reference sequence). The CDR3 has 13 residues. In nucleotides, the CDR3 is TGCAGTGCTTCCGGGACGTCTAATTCACCCCCCCACTTT. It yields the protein CSASGTSNSPPHF.

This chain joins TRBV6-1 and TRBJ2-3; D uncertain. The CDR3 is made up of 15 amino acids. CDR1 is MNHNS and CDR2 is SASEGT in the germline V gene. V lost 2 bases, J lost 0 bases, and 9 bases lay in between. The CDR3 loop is CASSEQGGSTDTQYF. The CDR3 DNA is TGTGCCAGCAGTGAACAAGGCGGAAGCACAGATACGCAGTATTTT.

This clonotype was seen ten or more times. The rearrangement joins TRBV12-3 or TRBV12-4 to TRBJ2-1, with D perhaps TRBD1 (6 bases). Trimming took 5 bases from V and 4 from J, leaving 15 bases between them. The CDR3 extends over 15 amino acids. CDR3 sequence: CASSTPATGYNEQFF. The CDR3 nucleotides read TGTGCCAGCAGTACCCCGGCTACAGGGTACAATGAGCAGTTCTTC.